What follows are 16 T cell receptor beta chains derived from one specimen sequenced in a study of blood T cells in healthy people across ages. Together with a sample-barcoded 5' primer, a J-beta primer mix was included in a second PCR lasting about 6 to 11 cycles. TCRdb used MiXCR to reprocess the 5' RACE reads, holding one entry per CDR3 protein. In the table there are about 1,400,000 distinct CDR3 sequences, 42% of which are singletons. The specimen sequenced was blood. The receptors stem from a woman aged 18-35 years in good health.

In this sample, this clonotype turned up once. The rearrangement uses TRBV27 and TRBJ1-4, with 7 nucleotides matching TRBD1. The CDR3 consists of 13 residues. The V gene's germline CDR1 is MNHEY and CDR2 SMNVEV (reference sequence). V shed 5 bases and J 10 bases; nucleotides not matched to a gene: 7. The CDR3 loop reads CASSERDSRKLFF. CDR3 in DNA: TGTGCCAGCAGTGAAAGGGACAGCCGAAAACTGTTTTTT.

This clonotype was recorded a few times. V and J are TRBV27 and TRBJ2-7; tentatively, D is TRBD2 (6 bases). Trimming stripped 3 bases from V and 2 bases from J, with 14 bases between. The CDR3 is 15 residues long. The germline CDR1 and CDR2 sequences are MNHEY and SMNVEV (reference sequence). The CDR3 region is CASSLGAGLPYEQYF. The CDR3 region has the DNA TGTGCCAGCAGTTTGGGTGCGGGGCTCCCCTACGAGCAGTACTTC.

The CDR3 sequence: CSVGLAPYEQYF. In nucleotides, the CDR3 is TGCAGCGTGGGTCTAGCGCCCTACGAGCAGTACTTC. The V gene is TRBV29-1, the J gene TRBJ2-7, with a tentative D call TRBD2 (6 bases). The CDR3 spans 12 residues. The ends were cut back, 6 bases at V and 2 bases at J, with 11 bases in the middle. Per germline, CDR1 SQVTM and CDR2 ANQGSEA.

This chain links TRBV20-1 with TRBJ1-5; a possible D gene is TRBD1 (6 bases). The CDR3 loop spans 17 amino acids. Trimming stripped 0 bases from V and 3 bases from J, with 18 bases between. Germline CDR1 DFQATT, CDR2 SNEGSKA (reference sequence). CDR3 loop: CSARDLRDTPFNQPQHF. In DNA, the CDR3 is TGCAGTGCTAGAGATCTCAGGGACACTCCCTTCAATCAGCCCCAGCATTTT.

The chain has TRBV5-1 and TRBJ1-6; 7 bases are shared with TRBD1. The V gene's germline CDR1 is SGHRS and CDR2 YFSETQ. V lost 1 base and J lost 7; bases outside the gene matches: 5. The CDR3 contains 15 residues. This CDR3 is CASSLSTGVNSPLHF. The CDR3 bases are TGCGCCAGCAGCTTGTCCACAGGGGTGAATTCACCCCTCCACTTT. The full variable domain, in which reference TRBV5-1 and TRBJ1-6 provide the parts outside the CDR3, is KAGVTQTPRYLIKTRGQQVTLSCSPISGHRSVSWYQQTPGQGLQFLFEYFSETQRNKGNFPGRFSGRQFSNSRSEMNVSTLELGDSALYLCASSLSTGVNSPLHFGNGTRLTVT.

The rearrangement links TRBV3-1 to TRBJ2-1; D may be TRBD2 (6 bases). Germline V gene sequence: CDR1 LGHDT, CDR2 YNNKEL (reference sequence). This CDR3 region has 15 residues. V lost 8 bases, J lost 4 bases, and 18 bases lay in between. The CDR3 coding sequence is TGTGCCAGCCGGGTTACTAGCAGCCTATACAATGAGCAGTTCTTC. It encodes CASRVTSSLYNEQFF.

This clonotype was observed a few times. The chain joins TRBV7-7 to TRBJ2-1, with 7 positions matching TRBD2. The CDR3 contains 14 residues. Looked up from germline, CDR1 is SSHAT and CDR2 is FNYEAQ (reference sequence). J gave up 7 bases and V 5 bases, and 8 bases lay outside the gene matches. CDR3 DNA: TGTGCCAGCAGCCCCGGGACTATCGGGAATGAGCAGTTCTTC. As protein: CASSPGTIGNEQFF.

This clonotype came up a few times. V and J are TRBV28 and TRBJ2-3; tentative D call: TRBD1 (6 bases). The CDR3 contains 16 residues. Germline-derived CDR1 and CDR2 are MDHEN and SYDVKM. Deletions cut 7 bases from V and 0 bases from J, with 17 bases between. The CDR3: CASTLRGSTSTDTQYF. CDR3 in DNA: TGTGCCAGCACTCTTAGGGGGTCTACTAGCACAGATACGCAGTATTTT.

The chain employs TRBV20-1 and TRBJ2-1, with 14 nucleotides matching TRBD2. Trimming cost V 6 bases and J 8 bases; bases outside gene matches: 3. Looked up from germline, CDR1 is DFQATT and CDR2 is SNEGSKA (reference sequence). The CDR3 contains 13 residues. CDR3: CSAPGLAGDEQFF. In DNA, the CDR3 is TGCAGTGCACCGGGACTAGCGGGGGATGAGCAGTTCTTC.

This clonotype was observed a handful of times. V and J are TRBV14 and TRBJ1-1; 7 bases are shared with TRBD1. CDR1 and CDR2 from the germline V gene are SGHDN and FVKESK. This CDR3 region has 13 residues. J gave up 1 base and V 8 bases, and 4 bases lay outside the gene matches. The CDR3 is CASSGGANTEAFF. The CDR3 DNA reads as TGTGCCAGCTCAGGGGGTGCGAACACTGAAGCTTTCTTT.

In its sample, this clonotype was seen a few times. This rearrangement joins TRBV4-1 to TRBJ2-1; D unclear. Trimming took off 6 bases at V and 12 bases at J, with 12 bases between the two ends. Per the germline V gene, CDR1 is MGHRA and CDR2 is YSYEKL. This CDR3 has 11 amino acids. The CDR3, as DNA: TGCGCCAGCAGTCTATGGCGGTGGCAGTTCTTC. It encodes CASSLWRWQFF.

Many counts were recorded for this clonotype. V is TRBV29-1 and J is TRBJ2-3, with 7 bases lining up with TRBD1. CDR3 length: 14 amino acids. V lost 8 bases and J lost 2; bases outside the gene matches: 10. Germline V gene lookup returns CDR1 SQVTM and CDR2 ANQGSEA. CDR3: CSHKGAVDTDTQYF. The CDR3 DNA sequence: TGCAGCCATAAGGGGGCAGTAGACACAGATACGCAGTATTTT.

The chain carries TRBV11-2 and TRBJ2-5; D gene unclear. The CDR3 totals 16 residues. Germline CDR1 SGHAT, CDR2 FQNNGV. V was cut by 1 base and J by 11 bases, with 23 bases left in between. The CDR3 nucleotides are TGTGCCAGCAGCTTAGTCAGACCAAGCTCCTACAATGAGCAGTACTTC. It is translated as CASSLVRPSSYNEQYF.

This clonotype was seen only a few times. The chain carries TRBV5-1 and TRBJ2-1, with D perhaps matching TRBD2 (5 bases). Germline loops: CDR1 SGHRS, CDR2 YFSETQ. V was shortened by 0 bases and J by 3 bases, with 13 bases between the two germline ends. The CDR3 runs to 16 residues. DNA for the CDR3: TGCGCCAGCAGCTTGGCCGCGAGCGGAGTCTACAATGAGCAGTTCTTC. Translating gives CASSLAASGVYNEQFF.

This clonotype was seen only a few times. V usage is TRBV20-1 and J usage is TRBJ2-5, with D tentatively TRBD2 (6 bases). V was clipped by 1 base and J by 5 bases, with 14 bases between them. Germline-derived CDR1 and CDR2 are DFQATT and SNEGSKA (reference sequence). CDR3 length equals 14 residues. The CDR3 DNA follows: TGCAGTGCTAGAGTCCCCGGGGGTGTGGAGACCCAGTACTTC. The encoded protein is CSARVPGGVETQYF.

CDR3 nucleotides: TGTGCCAGCAGCGGGAGTAATTCACCCCTCCACTTT. Protein sequence: CASSGSNSPLHF. The J gene is TRBJ1-6, the V gene TRBV9; D not resolved. CDR3 length: 12 residues. The ends were cut back, 3 bases at V and 6 bases at J, with 4 bases in the middle. In germline, CDR1 is SGDLS, CDR2 YYNGEE.